What follows are 5 T cell receptor beta chains derived from one specimen sequenced in a study of vaccination effects on CD4 cells after COVID-19. Having been cultured for less than 13 days, the cells underwent CD4+ T cell isolation. These TCRs' antigens remain unknown. Repertoires were generated with immunoSEQ multiplex PCR, while TCRdb's copy carries only in-frame clones and drops some. The data hold approximately 58,000 clones, with about 83% observed a single time. Sequencing used CD4+ T cells from PBMCs cultured without peptide, obtained before COVID-19 vaccination. Receptors originate from a human donor who received a COVID-19 vaccine.

The V and J genes are TRBV18 and TRBJ2-5; weak D call: TRBD2 (5 bases). The germline V gene encodes CDR1 KGHSH and CDR2 LQKENI. Trimming took off 3 bases at V and 4 bases at J, with 15 bases between the two ends. CDR3 length: 15 residues. The CDR3 nucleotides are TGTGCCAGCTCACCGTCGGCAGGCCTAGCAGAGACCCAGTACTTC. Amino acid sequence: CASSPSAGLAETQYF.

This clone was picked up one time. The rearrangement links TRBV27 to TRBJ1-3; D remains unclear. The CDR3 has 14 residues. V gave up 5 bases and J gave up 2 bases, with 10 bases separating them. Germline values: CDR1 MNHEY, CDR2 SMNVEV (reference sequence). The CDR3 DNA follows: TGTGCCAGCAGTCCAACAGCTCCTGGAAACACCATATATTTT. It specifies CASSPTAPGNTIYF.

V is TRBV28 and J is TRBJ1-3; no clear D. This CDR3 region has 15 residues. CDR1 is MDHEN, CDR2 SYDVKM, per germline. V lost 3 bases and J 2 bases, leaving 11 bases between the germline ends. The DNA for the CDR3 is TGTGCCAGCAGTTTGTCAACAAATACTGGAAACACCATATATTTT. Its protein is CASSLSTNTGNTIYF. Full variable domain (remainder filled in from reference TRBV28 and TRBJ1-3): DVKVTQSSRYLVKRTGEKVFLECVQDMDHENMFWYRQDPGLGLRLIYFSYDVKMKEKGDIPEGYSVSREKKERFSLILESASTNQTSMYLCASSLSTNTGNTIYFGEGSWLTVV.

The chain uses TRBV6-1 and TRBJ2-1; TRBD1 matches at 8 bases. The CDR3 is made up of 15 amino acids. The junction had 6 bases not matched to a gene; V was cut back by 1 base and J by 7 bases. CDR1 is MNHNS and CDR2 is SASEGT in the germline V gene. The CDR3 region has the DNA TGTGCCAGCAGTGAAGGGACAGGGTTTGTGAATGAGCAGTTCTTC. It specifies CASSEGTGFVNEQFF.

This chain links TRBV9 with TRBJ2-5; TRBD2 aligns across 10 bases. Trimming removed 0 bases from V and 4 bases from J; junction bases left unmatched: 9. Germline V gene data show CDR1 as SGDLS and CDR2 as YYNGEE. The CDR3 spans 17 residues. The CDR3 protein is CASSVAPAGGLGETQYF. The CDR3 coding sequence is TGTGCCAGCAGCGTAGCCCCAGCGGGGGGGCTCGGAGAGACCCAGTACTTC.